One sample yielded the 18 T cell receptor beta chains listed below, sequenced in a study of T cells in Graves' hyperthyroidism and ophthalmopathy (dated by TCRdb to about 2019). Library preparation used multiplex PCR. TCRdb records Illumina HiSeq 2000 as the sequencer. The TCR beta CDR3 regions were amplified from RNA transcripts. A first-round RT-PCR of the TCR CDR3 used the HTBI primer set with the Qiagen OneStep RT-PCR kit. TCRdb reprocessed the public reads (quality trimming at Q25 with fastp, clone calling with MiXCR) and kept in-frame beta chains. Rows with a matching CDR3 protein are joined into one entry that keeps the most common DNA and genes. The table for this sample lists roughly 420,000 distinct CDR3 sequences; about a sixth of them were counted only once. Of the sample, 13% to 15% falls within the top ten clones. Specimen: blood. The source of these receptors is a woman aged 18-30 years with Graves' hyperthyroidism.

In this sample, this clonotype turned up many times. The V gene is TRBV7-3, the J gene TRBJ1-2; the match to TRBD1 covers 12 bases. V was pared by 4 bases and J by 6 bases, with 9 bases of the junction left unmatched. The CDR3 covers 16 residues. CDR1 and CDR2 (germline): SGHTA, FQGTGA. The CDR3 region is CASSSLGGTGGNGYTF. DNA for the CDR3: TGTGCCAGCAGCTCGTTAGGCGGGACAGGGGGCAATGGCTACACCTTC.

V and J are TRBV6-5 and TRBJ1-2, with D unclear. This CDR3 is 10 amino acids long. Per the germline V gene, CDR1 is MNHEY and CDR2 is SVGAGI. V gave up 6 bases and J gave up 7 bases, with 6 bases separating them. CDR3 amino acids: CASRISGYTF. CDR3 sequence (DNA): TGTGCCAGCAGAATTAGTGGCTACACCTTC.

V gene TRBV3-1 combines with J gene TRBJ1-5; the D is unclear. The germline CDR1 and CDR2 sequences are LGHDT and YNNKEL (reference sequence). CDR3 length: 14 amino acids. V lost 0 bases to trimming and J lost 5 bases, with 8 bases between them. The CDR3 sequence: CASSQDMRYQPQHF. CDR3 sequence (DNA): TGTGCCAGCAGCCAAGATATGCGATATCAGCCCCAGCATTTT.

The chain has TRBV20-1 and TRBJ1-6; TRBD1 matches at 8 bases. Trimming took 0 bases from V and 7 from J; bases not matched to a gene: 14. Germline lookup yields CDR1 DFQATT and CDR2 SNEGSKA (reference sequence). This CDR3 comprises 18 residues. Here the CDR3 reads CSAREARTGLMTNSPLHF. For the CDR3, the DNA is TGCAGTGCTAGAGAGGCGAGGACAGGGTTGATGACGAATTCACCCCTCCACTTT.

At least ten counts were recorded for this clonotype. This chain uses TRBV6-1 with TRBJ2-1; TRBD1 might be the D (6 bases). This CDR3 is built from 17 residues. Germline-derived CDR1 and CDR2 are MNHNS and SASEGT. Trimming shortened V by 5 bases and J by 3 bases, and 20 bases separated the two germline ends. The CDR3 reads CASSYMLGDRSYNEQFF. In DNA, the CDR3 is TGTGCCAGCAGTTACATGTTGGGAGACAGGAGCTACAATGAGCAGTTCTTC.

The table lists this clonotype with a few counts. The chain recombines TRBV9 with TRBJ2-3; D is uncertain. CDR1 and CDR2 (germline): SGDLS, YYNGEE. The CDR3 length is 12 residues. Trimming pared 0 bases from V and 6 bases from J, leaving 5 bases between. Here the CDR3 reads CASSVGLDTQYF. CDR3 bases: TGTGCCAGCAGCGTAGGGCTCGATACGCAGTATTTT. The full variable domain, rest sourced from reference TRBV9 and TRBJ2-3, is DSGVTQTPKHLITATGQRVTLRCSPRSGDLSVYWYQQSLDQGLQFLIQYYNGEERAKGNILERFSAQQFPDLHSELNLSSLELGDSALYFCASSVGLDTQYFGPGTRLTVL.

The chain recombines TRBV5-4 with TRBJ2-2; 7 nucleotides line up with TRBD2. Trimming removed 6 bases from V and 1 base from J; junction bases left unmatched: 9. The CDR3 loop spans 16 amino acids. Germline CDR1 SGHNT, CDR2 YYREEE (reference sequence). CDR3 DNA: TGTGCCAGCACCACGGGGGGTCTAGTGAACACCGGGGAGCTGTTTTTT. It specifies CASTTGGLVNTGELFF. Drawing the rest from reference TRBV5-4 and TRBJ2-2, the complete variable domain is ETGVTQSPTHLIKTRGQQVTLRCSSQSGHNTVSWYQQALGQGPQFIFQYYREEENGRGNFPPRFSGLQFPNYSSELNVNALELDDSALYLCASTTGGLVNTGELFFGEGSRLTVL.

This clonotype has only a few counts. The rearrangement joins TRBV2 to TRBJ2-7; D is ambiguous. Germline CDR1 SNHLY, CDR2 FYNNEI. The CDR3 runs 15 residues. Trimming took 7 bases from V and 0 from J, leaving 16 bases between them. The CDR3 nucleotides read TGTGCCAGCAAGTTTGAACTGGCCATCTCCTACGAGCAGTACTTC. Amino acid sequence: CASKFELAISYEQYF.

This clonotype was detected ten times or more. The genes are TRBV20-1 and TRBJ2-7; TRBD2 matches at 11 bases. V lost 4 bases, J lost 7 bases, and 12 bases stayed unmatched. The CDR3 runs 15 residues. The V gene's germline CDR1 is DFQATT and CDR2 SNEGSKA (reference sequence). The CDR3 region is CSAILAGGSSEEQYF. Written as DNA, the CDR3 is TGCAGTGCTATTCTAGCGGGAGGATCGTCGGAGGAGCAGTACTTC.

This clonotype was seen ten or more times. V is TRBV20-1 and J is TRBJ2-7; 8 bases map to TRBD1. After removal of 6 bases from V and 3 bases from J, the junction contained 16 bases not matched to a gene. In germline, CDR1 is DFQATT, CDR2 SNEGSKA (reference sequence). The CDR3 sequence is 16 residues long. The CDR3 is CSARVRWDRLNYEQYF. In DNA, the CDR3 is TGCAGTGCCCGGGTCCGGTGGGACAGGTTGAACTACGAGCAGTACTTC.

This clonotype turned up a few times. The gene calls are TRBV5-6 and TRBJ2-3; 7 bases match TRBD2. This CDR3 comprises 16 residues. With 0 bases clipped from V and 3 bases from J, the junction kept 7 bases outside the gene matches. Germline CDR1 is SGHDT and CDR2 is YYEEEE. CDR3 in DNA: TGTGCCAGCAGCTTGGCCAGCGGGATTCGTACAGATACGCAGTATTTT. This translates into CASSLASGIRTDTQYF.

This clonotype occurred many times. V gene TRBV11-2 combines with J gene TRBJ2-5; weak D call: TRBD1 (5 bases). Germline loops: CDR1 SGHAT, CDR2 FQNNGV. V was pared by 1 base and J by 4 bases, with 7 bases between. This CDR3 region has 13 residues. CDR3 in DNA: TGTGCCAGCAGCTTAGGAAGGGGAGAGACCCAGTACTTC. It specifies CASSLGRGETQYF.

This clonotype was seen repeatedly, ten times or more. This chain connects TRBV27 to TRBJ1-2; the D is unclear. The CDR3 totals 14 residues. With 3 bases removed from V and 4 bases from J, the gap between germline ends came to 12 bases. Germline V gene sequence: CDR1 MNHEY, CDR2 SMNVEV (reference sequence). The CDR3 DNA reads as TGTGCCAGCAGTTTCGTGGGAAAAGGCTATGGCTACACCTTC. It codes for CASSFVGKGYGYTF.

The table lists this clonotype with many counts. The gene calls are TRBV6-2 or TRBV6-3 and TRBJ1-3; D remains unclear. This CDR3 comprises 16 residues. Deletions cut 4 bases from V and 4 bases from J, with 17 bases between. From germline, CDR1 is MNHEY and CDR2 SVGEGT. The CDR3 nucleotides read TGTGCCAGCAGTTCTCTGACCACAAGGGCCGGAAACACCATATATTTT. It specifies CASSSLTTRAGNTIYF.

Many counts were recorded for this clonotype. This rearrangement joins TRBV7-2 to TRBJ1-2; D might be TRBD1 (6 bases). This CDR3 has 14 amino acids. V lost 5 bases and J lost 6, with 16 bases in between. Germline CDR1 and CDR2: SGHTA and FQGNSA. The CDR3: CASSPTGGADGYTF. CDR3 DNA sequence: TGTGCCAGCAGCCCGACGGGGGGCGCGGATGGCTACACCTTC.

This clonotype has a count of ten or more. In DNA, the CDR3 is TGTGCCAGCAGTCAAGGACAGGGGACGAGAAAACTGTTTTTT. Translated, it gives CASSQGQGTRKLFF. The V and J genes are TRBV6-1 and TRBJ1-4; 9 bases are a match to TRBD1. The CDR3 loop spans 14 amino acids. With 5 bases clipped from V and 10 bases from J, the junction kept 8 bases outside the gene matches. Germline CDR1 MNHNS, CDR2 SASEGT.

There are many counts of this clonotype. CDR3 sequence: CASSSDRARTSEQYF. As DNA, the CDR3 is TGTGCCAGCAGCTCCGACAGGGCAAGAACCTCCGAGCAGTACTTC. J is TRBJ2-7 and V is TRBV11-1; the match to TRBD1 covers 7 bases. Germline CDR1 SGHAT, CDR2 FQDESV (reference sequence). Germline trimming cut 4 bases from V and 6 bases from J; bases unmatched to any gene: 12. This CDR3 is built from 15 residues.

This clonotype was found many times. The DNA for the CDR3 is TGTGCCAGCAGCTTAGGCCGGGGGGAAAAAGCTTTCTTT. This gives the protein CASSLGRGEKAFF. V usage is TRBV13 and J usage is TRBJ1-1; D perhaps matches TRBD1 (5 bases). The ends were cut back, 0 bases at V and 9 bases at J, with 11 bases in the middle. The CDR3 contains 13 residues. CDR1 PRHDT and CDR2 FYEKMQ come from the germline V gene (reference sequence).